The clone carrying this T cell receptor beta chain appeared many times. Its antigen is still unknown. The data are from a study of breast tumors, draining lymph nodes, adjacent tissues. General study results and limits: Findings are consistent with lymph node origin and intratumoral expansion of most tumor T cells. Compared with lymph nodes, tumors were less diverse; compared with nontumor tissue, more. Tumor T cell lymph node origin was a supported hypothesis, not proven. Luminal-like breast cancer showed significantly higher tumor–nontumor repertoire similarity than basal-like.

Germline-derived CDR1 and CDR2 are SNHLY and FYNNEI. V dropped 0 bases and J dropped 1 base, with 10 bases sitting between them. This CDR3 has 15 residues. TCRdb itself ran the multiplex PCR reads through MiXCR, one entry per CDR3 protein. The repertoire consists of 75,000 to 100,000 distinct CDR3 sequences, with 15% to 20% occurring once and the leading ten covering 2.4%. The lymph nodes were axillary draining lymph nodes from breast cancer patients. The chain employs TRBV2 and TRBJ2-7, with a possible D match to TRBD2 (6 bases). The TCR was taken from a female donor with breast cancer. Some clones in this sample may be carry-over from other donors' samples. The source material was axillary lymph node tissue. Here the CDR3 DNA reads TGTGCCAGCAGTGAAGCGAAGCGGGTTTCCTACGAGCAGTACTTC. As protein: CASSEAKRVSYEQYF.